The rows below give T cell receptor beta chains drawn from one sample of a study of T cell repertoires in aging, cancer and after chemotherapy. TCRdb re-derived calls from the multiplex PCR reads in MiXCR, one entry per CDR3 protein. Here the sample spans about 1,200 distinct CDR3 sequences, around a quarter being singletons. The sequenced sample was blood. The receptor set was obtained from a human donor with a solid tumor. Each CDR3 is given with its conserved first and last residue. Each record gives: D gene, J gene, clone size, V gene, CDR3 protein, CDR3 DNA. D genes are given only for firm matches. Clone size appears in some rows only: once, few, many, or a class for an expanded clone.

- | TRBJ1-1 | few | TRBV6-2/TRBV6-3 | CASSAIGGLNTEAFF | TGTGCCAGCAGCGCAATCGGGGGCCTGAACACTGAAGCTTTCTTT
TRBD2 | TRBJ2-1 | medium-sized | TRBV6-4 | CASSEGLAGGDEQFF | TGTGCCAGCAGTGAGGGACTAGCGGGAGGGGATGAGCAGTTCTTC
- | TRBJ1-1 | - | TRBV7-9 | CATRNTATEAFF | TGTGCCACTCGGAACACTGCAACTGAAGCTTTCTTT
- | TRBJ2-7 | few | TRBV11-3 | CASSLSPLAAGYEQYF | TGTGCCAGCAGCTTATCGCCCTTAGCTGCAGGCTACGAGCAGTACTTC
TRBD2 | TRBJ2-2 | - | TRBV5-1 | CASSLDGRADGELFF | TGCGCCAGCAGCTTGGACGGGAGGGCGGACGGGGAGCTGTTTTTT
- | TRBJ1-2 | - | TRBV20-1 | CSARDLAGPNYGYTF | TGCAGTGCTAGAGATTTGGCAGGGCCTAACTATGGCTACACCTTC
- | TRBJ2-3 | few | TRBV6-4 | CASSRVLTDTQYF | TGTGCCAGCAGCCGGGTACTCACAGATACGCAGTATTTT
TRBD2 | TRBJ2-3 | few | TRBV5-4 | CASSLSSGTSGSQLRDTQYF | TGTGCCAGCAGCTTAAGTTCCGGAACTAGCGGGAGCCAATTACGAGATACGCAGTATTTT
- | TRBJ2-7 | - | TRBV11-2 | CASSLAGSHEQYF | TGTGCCAGCAGCTTAGCTGGCTCTCACGAGCAGTACTTC
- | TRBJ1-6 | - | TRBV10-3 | CTISEGRANSPLHF | TGTACCATCAGTGAAGGCAGGGCTAATTCACCCCTCCACTTT
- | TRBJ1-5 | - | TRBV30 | CAWSPPGPLRTQPQHF | TGTGCCTGGAGTCCTCCCGGACCCCTGAGGACTCAGCCCCAGCATTTT
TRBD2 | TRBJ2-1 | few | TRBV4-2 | CASSHPERGGQVDEQFF | TGTGCCAGCAGCCATCCGGAGCGGGGGGGCCAAGTAGATGAGCAGTTCTTC
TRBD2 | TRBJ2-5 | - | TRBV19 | CASSKGTSGGLYQETQYF | TGTGCCAGTAGTAAAGGGACTAGCGGGGGCCTGTACCAAGAGACCCAGTACTTC
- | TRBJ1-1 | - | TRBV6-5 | CASSYSYLAGQVETEAFF | TGTGCCAGCAGTTACTCCTATTTGGCAGGGCAGGTAGAAACTGAAGCTTTCTTT
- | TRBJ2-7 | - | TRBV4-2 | CASSRGGSYEQYF | TGTGCCAGCAGCCGTGGCGGCTCCTACGAGCAGTACTTC
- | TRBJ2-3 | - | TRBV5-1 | CASSLGARGGTDTQYF | TGCGCCAGCAGCTTGGGGGCCAGGGGGGGCACAGATACGCAGTATTTT
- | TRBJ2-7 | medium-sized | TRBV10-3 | CAISEGGIEQYF | TGTGCCATCAGTGAGGGGGGTATCGAGCAGTACTTC
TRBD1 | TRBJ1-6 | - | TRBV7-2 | CASSPNFGTAYNSPLHF | TGTGCCAGCAGCCCAAATTTCGGGACAGCCTATAATTCACCCCTCCACTTT
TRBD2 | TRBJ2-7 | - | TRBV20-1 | CSARDLERDHYEQYF | TGCAGTGCTAGAGATTTAGAGCGGGACCATTACGAGCAGTACTTC
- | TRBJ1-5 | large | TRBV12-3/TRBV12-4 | CASSLALYQPQHF | TGTGCCAGCAGTTTAGCCCTATATCAGCCCCAGCATTTT